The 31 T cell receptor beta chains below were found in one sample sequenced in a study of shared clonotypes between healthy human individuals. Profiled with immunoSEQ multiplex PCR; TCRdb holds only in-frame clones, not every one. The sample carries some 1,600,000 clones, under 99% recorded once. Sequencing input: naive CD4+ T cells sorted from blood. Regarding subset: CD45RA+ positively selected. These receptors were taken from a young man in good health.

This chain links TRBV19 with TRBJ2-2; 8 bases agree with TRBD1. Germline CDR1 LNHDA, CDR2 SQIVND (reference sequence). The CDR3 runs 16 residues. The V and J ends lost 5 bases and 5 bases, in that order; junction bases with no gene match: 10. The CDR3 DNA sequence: TGTGCCAGTAGTTCCAAGACAGGGGTAAAAACCGGGGAGCTGTTTTTT. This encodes CASSSKTGVKTGELFF.

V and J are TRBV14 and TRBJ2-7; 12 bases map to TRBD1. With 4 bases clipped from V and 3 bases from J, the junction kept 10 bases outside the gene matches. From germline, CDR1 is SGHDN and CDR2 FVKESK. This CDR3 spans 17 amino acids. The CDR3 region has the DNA TGTGCCAGCAGCCCGGTCGCCGGGACAGGGGGCGGCTACGAGCAGTACTTC. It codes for CASSPVAGTGGGYEQYF. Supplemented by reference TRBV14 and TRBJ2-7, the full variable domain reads EAGVTQFPSHSVIEKGQTVTLRCDPISGHDNLYWYRRVMGKEIKFLLHFVKESKQDESGMPNNRFLAERTGGTYSTLKVQPAELEDSGVYFCASSPVAGTGGGYEQYFGPGTRLTVT.

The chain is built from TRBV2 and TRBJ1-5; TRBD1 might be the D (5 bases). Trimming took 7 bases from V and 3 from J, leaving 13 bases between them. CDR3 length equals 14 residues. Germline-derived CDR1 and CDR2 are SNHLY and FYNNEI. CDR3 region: CASKPGQPNQPQHF. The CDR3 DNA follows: TGTGCCAGCAAACCAGGGCAACCCAATCAGCCCCAGCATTTT.

The CDR3 sequence is CASSLGGAGGPYEQYF. In nucleotides, the CDR3 is TGTGCCAGCAGCTTGGGGGGTGCGGGAGGGCCCTACGAGCAGTACTTC. The chain is built from TRBV5-4 and TRBJ2-7; the match to TRBD2 covers 9 bases. This CDR3 spans 16 amino acids. Germline trimming cut 0 bases from V and 2 bases from J; bases unmatched to any gene: 6. Germline CDR1 and CDR2: SGHNT and YYREEE (reference sequence).

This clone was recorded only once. The CDR3 DNA sequence: TGTGCCAGTGCCCTAGGCAGGGCGGCGACTGAAGCTTTCTTT. Translating gives CASALGRAATEAFF. The chain couples TRBV19 to TRBJ1-1; D is possibly TRBD1 (5 bases). CDR1 LNHDA and CDR2 SQIVND come from the germline V gene (reference sequence). V was shortened by 8 bases and J by 5 bases, with 18 bases between the two germline ends. The length of the CDR3 is 14 residues.

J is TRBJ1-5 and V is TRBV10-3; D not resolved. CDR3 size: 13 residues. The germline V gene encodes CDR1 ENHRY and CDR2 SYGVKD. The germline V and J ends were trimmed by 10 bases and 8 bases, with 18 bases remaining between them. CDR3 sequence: CASTDDDIEPQHF. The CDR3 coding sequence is TGTGCCAGCACTGACGATGATATAGAGCCCCAGCATTTT.

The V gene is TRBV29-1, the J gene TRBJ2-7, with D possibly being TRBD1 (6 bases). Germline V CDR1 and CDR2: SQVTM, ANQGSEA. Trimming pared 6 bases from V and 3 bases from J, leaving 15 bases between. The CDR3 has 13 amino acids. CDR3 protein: CSVANTGNYEQYF. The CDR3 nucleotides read TGCAGCGTAGCCAATACAGGGAACTACGAGCAGTACTTC.

CDR3 nucleotide sequence: TGTGCCAGCAGTGAACAACACAGGTCCGGGGAGCTGTTTTTT. Translated, it gives CASSEQHRSGELFF. The rearrangement links TRBV6-1 to TRBJ2-2; TRBD1 might be the D (5 bases). V shed 2 bases and J shed 6 bases, with 10 bases lying between them. This CDR3 region has 14 residues. Germline CDR1 reads MNHNS; CDR2 reads SASEGT.

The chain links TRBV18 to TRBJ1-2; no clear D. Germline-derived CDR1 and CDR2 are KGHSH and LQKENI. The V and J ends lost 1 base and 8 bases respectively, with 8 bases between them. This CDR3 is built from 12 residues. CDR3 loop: CASSPQSEGYTF. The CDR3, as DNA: TGTGCCAGCTCACCACAATCTGAGGGCTACACCTTC.

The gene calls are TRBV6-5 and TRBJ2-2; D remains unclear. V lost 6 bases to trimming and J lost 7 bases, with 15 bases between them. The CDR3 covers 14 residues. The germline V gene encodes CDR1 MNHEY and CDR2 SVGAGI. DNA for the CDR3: TGTGCCAGCAGACGGGCCAACGGTGTCGGGGAGCTGTTTTTT. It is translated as CASRRANGVGELFF.

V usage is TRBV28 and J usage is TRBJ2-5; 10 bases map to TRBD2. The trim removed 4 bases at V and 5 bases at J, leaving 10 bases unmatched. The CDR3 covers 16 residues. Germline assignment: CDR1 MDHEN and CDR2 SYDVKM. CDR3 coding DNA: TGTGCCAGCAGTTCCATACTAGCGGGACTAGATGAGACCCAGTACTTC. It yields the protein CASSSILAGLDETQYF.

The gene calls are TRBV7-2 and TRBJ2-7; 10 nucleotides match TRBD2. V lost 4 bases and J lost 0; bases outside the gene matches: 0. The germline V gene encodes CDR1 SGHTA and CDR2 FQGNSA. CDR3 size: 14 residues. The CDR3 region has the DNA TGTGCCAGCAGCTCTAGCGGGAGCTCCTACGAGCAGTACTTC. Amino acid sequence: CASSSSGSSYEQYF.

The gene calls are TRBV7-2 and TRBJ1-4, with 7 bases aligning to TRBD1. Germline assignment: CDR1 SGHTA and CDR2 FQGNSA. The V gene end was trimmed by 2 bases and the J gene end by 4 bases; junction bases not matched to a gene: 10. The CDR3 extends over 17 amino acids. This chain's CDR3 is CASSLFSPGQHNEKLFF. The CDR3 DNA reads TGTGCCAGCAGCTTATTCTCGCCGGGACAGCATAATGAAAAACTGTTTTTT.

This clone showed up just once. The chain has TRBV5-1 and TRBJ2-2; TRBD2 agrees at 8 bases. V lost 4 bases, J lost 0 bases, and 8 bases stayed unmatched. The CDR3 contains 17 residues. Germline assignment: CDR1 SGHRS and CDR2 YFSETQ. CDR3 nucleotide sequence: TGCGCCAGCAGCCCGCTAGCGGGCCCTACGAACACCGGGGAGCTGTTTTTT. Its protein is CASSPLAGPTNTGELFF.

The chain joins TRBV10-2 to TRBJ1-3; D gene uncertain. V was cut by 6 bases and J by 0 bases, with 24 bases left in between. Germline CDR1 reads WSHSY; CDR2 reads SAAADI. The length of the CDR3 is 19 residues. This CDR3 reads CASRDETRAAKSSGNTIYF. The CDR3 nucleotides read TGCGCCAGCAGGGACGAAACGAGGGCAGCAAAAAGCTCTGGAAACACCATATATTTT.

The CDR3 sequence: CASSVGGNRYNEQFF. CDR3 DNA: TGTGCCAGCAGCGTAGGAGGGAATCGGTACAATGAGCAGTTCTTC. The chain is built from TRBV9 and TRBJ2-1, with D possibly matching TRBD2 (5 bases). The CDR3 sequence is 15 residues long. Deletions cut 0 bases from V and 4 bases from J, with 11 bases between. Germline V gene data show CDR1 as SGDLS and CDR2 as YYNGEE.

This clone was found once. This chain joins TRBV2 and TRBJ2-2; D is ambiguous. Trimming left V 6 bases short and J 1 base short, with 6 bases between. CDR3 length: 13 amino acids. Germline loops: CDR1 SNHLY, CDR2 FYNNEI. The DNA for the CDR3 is TGTGCCAGCAGAGTTGAGAACACCGGGGAGCTGTTTTTT. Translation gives CASRVENTGELFF.

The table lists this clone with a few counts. DNA of the CDR3: TGTGCCAGCAGCCCAGAGCCGGTAATTAGCAATCAGCCCCAGCATTTT. Translation gives CASSPEPVISNQPQHF. This sequence joins TRBV9 and TRBJ1-5, with no clear D. Trimming took 4 bases from V and 0 from J, leaving 14 bases between them. CDR1 and CDR2 from the germline V gene are SGDLS and YYNGEE. CDR3 length: 16 residues. Using reference TRBV9 and TRBJ1-5 for the parts outside the CDR3, the full variable domain is DSGVTQTPKHLITATGQRVTLRCSPRSGDLSVYWYQQSLDQGLQFLIQYYNGEERAKGNILERFSAQQFPDLHSELNLSSLELGDSALYFCASSPEPVISNQPQHFGDGTRLSIL.

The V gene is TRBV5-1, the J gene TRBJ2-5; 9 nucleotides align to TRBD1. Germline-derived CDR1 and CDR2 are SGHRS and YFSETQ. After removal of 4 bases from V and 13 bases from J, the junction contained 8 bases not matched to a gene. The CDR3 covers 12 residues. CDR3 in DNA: TGCGCCAGCAGCCCCCGGGACAGGGAAAGGTACTTC. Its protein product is CASSPRDRERYF.

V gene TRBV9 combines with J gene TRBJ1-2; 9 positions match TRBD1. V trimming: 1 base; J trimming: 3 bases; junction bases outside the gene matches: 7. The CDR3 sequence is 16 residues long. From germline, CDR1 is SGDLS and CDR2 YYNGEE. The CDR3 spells CASSVRGDRVDYGYTF. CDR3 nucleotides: TGTGCCAGCAGCGTAAGGGGGGACAGGGTCGACTATGGCTACACCTTC.

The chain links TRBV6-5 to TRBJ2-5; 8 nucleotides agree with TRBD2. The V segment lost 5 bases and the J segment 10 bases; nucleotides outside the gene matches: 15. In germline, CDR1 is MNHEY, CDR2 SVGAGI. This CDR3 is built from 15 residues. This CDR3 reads CASSNLAGRGEGQYF. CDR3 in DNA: TGTGCCAGCAGTAACTTAGCGGGGAGGGGTGAGGGCCAGTACTTC.

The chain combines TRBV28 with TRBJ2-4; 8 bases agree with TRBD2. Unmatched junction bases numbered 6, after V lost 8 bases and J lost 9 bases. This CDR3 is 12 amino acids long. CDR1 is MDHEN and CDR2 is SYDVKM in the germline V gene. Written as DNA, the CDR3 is TGTGCCAGCGCCTTCGGGGGGGCCATTCAGTACTTC. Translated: CASAFGGAIQYF.

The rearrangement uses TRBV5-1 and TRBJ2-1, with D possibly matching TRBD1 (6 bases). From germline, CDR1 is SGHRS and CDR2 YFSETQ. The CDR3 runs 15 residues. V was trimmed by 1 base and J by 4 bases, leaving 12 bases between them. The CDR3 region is CASSLRTGQYNEQFF. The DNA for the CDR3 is TGCGCCAGCAGCTTGAGAACAGGGCAATACAATGAGCAGTTCTTC.

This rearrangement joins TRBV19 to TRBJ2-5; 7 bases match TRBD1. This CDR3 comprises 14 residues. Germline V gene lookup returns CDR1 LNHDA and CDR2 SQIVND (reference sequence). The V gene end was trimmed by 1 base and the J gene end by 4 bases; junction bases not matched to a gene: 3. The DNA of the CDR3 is TGTGCCAGTAGTATAGGGCAGGGGGTAGAGACCCAGTACTTC. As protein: CASSIGQGVETQYF.

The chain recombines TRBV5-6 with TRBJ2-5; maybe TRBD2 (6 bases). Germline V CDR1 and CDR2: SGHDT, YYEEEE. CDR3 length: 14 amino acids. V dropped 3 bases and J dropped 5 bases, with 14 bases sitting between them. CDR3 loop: CASSSGGPWETQYF. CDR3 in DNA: TGTGCCAGCAGCTCCGGGGGTCCGTGGGAGACCCAGTACTTC.

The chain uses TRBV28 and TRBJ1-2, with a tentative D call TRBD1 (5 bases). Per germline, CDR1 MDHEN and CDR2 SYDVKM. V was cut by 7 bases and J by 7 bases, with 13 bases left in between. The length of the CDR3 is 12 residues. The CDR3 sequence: CASTLRGAGYTF. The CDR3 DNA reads TGTGCCAGCACCCTCCGAGGGGCTGGCTACACCTTC.

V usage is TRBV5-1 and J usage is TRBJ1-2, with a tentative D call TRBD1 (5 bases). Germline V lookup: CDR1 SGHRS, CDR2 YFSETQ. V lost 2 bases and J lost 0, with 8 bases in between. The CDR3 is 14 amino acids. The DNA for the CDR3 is TGCGCCAGCAGCTTAGGAGGGGCTAACTATGGCTACACCTTC. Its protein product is CASSLGGANYGYTF.

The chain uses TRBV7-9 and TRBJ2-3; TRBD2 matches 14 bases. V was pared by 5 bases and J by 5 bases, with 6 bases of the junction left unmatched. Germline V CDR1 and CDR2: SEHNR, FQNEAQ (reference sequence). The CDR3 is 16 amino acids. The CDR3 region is CASSPGLAGGGDTQYF. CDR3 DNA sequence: TGTGCCAGCAGCCCCGGACTAGCGGGAGGAGGAGATACGCAGTATTTT.

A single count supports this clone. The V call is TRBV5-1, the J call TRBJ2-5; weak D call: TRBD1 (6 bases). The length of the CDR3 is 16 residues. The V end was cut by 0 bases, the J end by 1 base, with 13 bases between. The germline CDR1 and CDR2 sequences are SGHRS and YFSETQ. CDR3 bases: TGCGCCAGCAGCTTGGACAGGGCAAATCTCCAAGAGACCCAGTACTTC. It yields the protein CASSLDRANLQETQYF.

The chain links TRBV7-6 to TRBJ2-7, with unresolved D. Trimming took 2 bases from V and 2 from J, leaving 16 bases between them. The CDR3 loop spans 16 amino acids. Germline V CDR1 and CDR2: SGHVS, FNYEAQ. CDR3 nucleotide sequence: TGTGCCAGCAGCTTACACAGTACTGTCGATACCTACGAGCAGTACTTC. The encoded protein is CASSLHSTVDTYEQYF.

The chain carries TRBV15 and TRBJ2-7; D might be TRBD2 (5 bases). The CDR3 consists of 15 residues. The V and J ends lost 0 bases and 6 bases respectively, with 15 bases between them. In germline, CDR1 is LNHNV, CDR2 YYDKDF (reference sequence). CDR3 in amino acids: CATSRDGSGTVEQYF. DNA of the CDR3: TGTGCCACCAGCAGAGATGGCAGCGGCACCGTCGAGCAGTACTTC.